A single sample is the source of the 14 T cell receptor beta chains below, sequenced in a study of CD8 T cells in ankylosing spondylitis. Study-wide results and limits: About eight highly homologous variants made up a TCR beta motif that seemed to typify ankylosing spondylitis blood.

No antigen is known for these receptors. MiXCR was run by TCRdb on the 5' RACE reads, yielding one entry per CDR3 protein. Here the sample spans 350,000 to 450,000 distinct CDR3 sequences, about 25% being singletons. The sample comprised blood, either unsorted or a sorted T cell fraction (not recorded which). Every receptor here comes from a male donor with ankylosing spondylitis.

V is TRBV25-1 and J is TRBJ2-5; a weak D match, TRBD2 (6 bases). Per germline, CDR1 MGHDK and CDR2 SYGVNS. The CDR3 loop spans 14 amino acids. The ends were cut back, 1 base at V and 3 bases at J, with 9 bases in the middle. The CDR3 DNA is TGTGCCAGCAGTGAATTCCGGGAGAAAGAGACCCAGTACTTC. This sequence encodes CASSEFREKETQYF.

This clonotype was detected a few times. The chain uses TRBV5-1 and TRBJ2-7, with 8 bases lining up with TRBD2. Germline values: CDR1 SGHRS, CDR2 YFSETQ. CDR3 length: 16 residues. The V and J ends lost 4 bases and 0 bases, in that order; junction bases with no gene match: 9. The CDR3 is CASSVIAGSLSYEQYF. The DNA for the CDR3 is TGCGCCAGCAGCGTAATAGCGGGATCCCTCTCCTACGAGCAGTACTTC.

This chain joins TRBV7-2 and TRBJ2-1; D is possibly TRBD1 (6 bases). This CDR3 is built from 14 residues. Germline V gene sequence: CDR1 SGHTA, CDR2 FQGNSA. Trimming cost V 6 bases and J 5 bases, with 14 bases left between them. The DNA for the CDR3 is TGTGCCAGCAGTCGTGGACAGAGTAACAATGAGCAGTTCTTC. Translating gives CASSRGQSNNEQFF.

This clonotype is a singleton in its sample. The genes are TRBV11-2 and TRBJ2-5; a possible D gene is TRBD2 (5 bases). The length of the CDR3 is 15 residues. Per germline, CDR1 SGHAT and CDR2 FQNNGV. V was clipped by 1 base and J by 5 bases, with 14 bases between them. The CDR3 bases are TGTGCCAGCAGCTTAGGTTCGGGGATTCGGGAGACCCAGTACTTC. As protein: CASSLGSGIRETQYF.

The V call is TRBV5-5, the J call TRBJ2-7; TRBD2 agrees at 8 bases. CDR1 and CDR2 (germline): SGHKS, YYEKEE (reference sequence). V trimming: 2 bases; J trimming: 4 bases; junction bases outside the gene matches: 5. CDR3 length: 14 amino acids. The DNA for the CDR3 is TGTGCCAGCAGCTTTACTAGCGGAGTTTACGAGCAGTACGTC. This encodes CASSFTSGVYEQYV.

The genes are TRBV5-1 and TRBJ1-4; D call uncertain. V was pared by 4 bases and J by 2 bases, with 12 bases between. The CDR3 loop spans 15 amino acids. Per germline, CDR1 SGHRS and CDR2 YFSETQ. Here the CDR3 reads CASSLSIQTNEKLFF. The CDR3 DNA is TGCGCCAGCAGCCTTTCGATACAGACTAATGAAAAACTGTTTTTT. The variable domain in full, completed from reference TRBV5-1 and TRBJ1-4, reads KAGVTQTPRYLIKTRGQQVTLSCSPISGHRSVSWYQQTPGQGLQFLFEYFSETQRNKGNFPGRFSGRQFSNSRSEMNVSTLELGDSALYLCASSLSIQTNEKLFFGSGTQLSVL.

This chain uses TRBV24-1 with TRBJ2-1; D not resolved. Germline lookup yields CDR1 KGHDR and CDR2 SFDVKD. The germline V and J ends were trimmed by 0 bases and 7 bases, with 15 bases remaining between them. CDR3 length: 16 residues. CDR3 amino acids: CATSDLKGPKGNEQFF. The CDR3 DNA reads TGTGCCACCAGTGATTTGAAAGGCCCAAAAGGAAATGAGCAGTTCTTC.

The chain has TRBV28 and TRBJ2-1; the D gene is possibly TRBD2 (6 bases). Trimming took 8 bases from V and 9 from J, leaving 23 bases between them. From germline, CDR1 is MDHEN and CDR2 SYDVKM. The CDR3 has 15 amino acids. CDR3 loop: CASLTGTSNPTEQFF. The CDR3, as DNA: TGTGCCAGCCTGACCGGGACTTCAAACCCTACTGAGCAGTTCTTC.

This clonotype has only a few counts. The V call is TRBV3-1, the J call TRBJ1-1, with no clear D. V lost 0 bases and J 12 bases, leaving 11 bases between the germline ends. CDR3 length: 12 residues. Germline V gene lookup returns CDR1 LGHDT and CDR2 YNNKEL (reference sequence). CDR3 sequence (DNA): TGTGCCAGCAGCCAAGATCCCACAGAGACTTTCTTT. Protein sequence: CASSQDPTETFF.

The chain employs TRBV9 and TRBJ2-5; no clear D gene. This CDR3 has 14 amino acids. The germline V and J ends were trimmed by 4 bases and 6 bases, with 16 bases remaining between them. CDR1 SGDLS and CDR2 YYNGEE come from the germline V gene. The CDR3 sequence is CASSPRPASQTQYF. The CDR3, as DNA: TGTGCCAGCAGCCCCCGCCCAGCCAGCCAGACCCAGTACTTC. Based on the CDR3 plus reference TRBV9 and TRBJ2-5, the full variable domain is DSGVTQTPKHLITATGQRVTLRCSPRSGDLSVYWYQQSLDQGLQFLIQYYNGEERAKGNILERFSAQQFPDLHSELNLSSLELGDSALYFCASSPRPASQTQYFGPGTRLLVL.

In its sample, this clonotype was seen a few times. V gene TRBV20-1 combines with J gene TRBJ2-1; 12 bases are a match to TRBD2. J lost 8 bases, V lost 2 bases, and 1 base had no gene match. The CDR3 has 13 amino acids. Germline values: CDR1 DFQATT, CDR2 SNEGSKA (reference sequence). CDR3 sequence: CSARLAGGYEQFF. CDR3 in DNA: TGCAGTGCTAGACTAGCGGGAGGGTATGAGCAGTTCTTC.

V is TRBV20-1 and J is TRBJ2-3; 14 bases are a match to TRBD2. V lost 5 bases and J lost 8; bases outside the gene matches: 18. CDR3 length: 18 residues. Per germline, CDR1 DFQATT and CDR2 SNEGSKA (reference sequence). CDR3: CSAGVTGAGLAGVRTQYF. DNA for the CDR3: TGCAGTGCTGGAGTGACCGGGGCGGGACTAGCGGGAGTACGTACGCAGTATTTT.

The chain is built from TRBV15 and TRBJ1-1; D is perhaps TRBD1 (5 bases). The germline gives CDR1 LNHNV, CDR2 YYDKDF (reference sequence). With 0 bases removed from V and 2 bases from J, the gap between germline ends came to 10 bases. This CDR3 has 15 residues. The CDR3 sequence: CATSRDGGTNTEAFF. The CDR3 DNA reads TGTGCCACCAGCAGAGATGGGGGAACCAACACTGAAGCTTTCTTT.

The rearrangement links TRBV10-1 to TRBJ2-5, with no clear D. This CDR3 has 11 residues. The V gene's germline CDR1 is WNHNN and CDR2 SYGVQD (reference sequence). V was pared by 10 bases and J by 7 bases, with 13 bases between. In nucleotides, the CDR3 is TGCGCCACCCGGTTCCGAGGGACCCAGTACTTC. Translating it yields CATRFRGTQYF.